This T cell receptor (beta chain) was recovered during a study of T cell changes during pregnancy in multiple sclerosis. Data came from immunoSEQ multiplex PCR; TCRdb stores just in-frame clones and leaves some out. The sample includes nearly 110,000 clones, 92% seen only once; the top ten take approximately 1.6%. CDR3 size: 15 residues. Trimming left V 1 base short and J 5 bases short, with 14 bases between. Per germline, CDR1 MDHEN and CDR2 SYDVKM. This chain joins TRBV28 and TRBJ1-2; D might be TRBD1 (6 bases). The clonotype was recovered from a female donor with multiple sclerosis, enrolled in a pregnancy study. The source material was peripheral blood, sampled after pregnancy. The CDR3 here is CASSLLQGPVYGYTF. The CDR3 coding sequence is TGTGCCAGCAGTTTATTACAGGGCCCCGTATATGGCTACACCTTC.